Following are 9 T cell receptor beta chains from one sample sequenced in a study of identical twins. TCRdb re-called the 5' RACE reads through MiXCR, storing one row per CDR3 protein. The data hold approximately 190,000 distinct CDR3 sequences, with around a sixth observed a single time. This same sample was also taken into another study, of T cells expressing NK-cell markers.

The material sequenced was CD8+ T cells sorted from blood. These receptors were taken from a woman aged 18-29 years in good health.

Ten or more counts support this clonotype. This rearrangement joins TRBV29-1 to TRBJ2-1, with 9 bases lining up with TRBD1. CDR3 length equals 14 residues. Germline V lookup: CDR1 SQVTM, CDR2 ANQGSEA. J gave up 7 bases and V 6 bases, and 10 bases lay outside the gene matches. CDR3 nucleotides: TGCAGCGTAGACGGGACAGGGCTCTATAATGAGCAGTTCTTC. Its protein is CSVDGTGLYNEQFF.

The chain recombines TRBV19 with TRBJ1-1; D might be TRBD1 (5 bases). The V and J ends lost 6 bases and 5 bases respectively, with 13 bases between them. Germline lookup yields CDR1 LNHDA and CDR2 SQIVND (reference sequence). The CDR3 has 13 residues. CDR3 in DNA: TGTGCCAGTAGCCCCTACGGGGGAACTGAAGCTTTCTTT. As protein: CASSPYGGTEAFF.

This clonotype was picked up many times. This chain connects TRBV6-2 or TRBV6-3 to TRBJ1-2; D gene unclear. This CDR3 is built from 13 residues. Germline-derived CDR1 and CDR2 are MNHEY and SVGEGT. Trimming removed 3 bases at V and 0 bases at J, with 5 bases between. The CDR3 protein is CASSYATNYGYTF. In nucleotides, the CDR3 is TGTGCCAGCAGTTATGCGACTAACTATGGCTACACCTTC.

In DNA, the CDR3 is TGCAGTGCCCAATCGGAGCAGTCCTACGAGCAGTACTTC. It specifies CSAQSEQSYEQYF. The J gene is TRBJ2-7, the V gene TRBV20-1; no clear D gene. Trimming cost V 6 bases and J 1 base, with 13 bases left between them. CDR1 and CDR2 (germline): DFQATT, SNEGSKA (reference sequence). The CDR3 has 13 residues.

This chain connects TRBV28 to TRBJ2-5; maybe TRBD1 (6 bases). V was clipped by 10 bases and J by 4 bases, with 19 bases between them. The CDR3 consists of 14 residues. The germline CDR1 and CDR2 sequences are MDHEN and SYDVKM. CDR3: CATRLGAQGETQYF. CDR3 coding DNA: TGTGCCACCCGACTGGGGGCCCAAGGAGAGACCCAGTACTTC.

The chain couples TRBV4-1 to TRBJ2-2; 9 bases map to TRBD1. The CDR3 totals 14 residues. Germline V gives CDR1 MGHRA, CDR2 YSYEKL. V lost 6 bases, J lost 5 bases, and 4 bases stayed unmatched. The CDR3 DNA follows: TGCGCCAGCAGACGGGACAGGGTAACCGGGGAGCTGTTTTTT. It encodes CASRRDRVTGELFF.

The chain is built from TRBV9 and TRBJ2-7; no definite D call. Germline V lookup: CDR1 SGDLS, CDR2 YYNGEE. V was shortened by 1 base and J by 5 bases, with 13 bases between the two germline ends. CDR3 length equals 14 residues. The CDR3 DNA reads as TGTGCCAGCAGCGTATCAAACAGTCTGGACGAGCAGTACTTC. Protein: CASSVSNSLDEQYF. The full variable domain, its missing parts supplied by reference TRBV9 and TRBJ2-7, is DSGVTQTPKHLITATGQRVTLRCSPRSGDLSVYWYQQSLDQGLQFLIQYYNGEERAKGNILERFSAQQFPDLHSELNLSSLELGDSALYFCASSVSNSLDEQYFGPGTRLTVT.

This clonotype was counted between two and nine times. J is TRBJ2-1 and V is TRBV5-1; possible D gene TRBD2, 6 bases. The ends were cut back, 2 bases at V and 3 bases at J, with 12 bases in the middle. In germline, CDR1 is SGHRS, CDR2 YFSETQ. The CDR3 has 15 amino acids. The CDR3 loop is CASSFERTIYNEQFF. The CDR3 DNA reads TGCGCCAGCAGCTTTGAAAGGACTATCTACAATGAGCAGTTCTTC.

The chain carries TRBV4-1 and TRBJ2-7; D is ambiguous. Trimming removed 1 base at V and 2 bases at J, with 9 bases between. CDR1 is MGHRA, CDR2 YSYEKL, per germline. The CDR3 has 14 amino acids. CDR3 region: CASSQGPLAYEQYF. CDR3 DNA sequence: TGCGCCAGCAGCCAAGGGCCACTGGCCTACGAGCAGTACTTC.